The clone carrying this T cell receptor beta chain was counted between two and nine times. The antigen is unknown. The data were obtained in a study of graft-versus-host responses after intestinal transplantation. Study summary: As for transplant type, recipients had multivisceral, liver-intestinal, or isolated intestinal grafts. For approximately three years after anti-thymocyte globulin induction, all recipients took tacrolimus and steroids.

Germline assignment: CDR1 SGHVS and CDR2 FQNEAQ. V gave up 2 bases and J gave up 8 bases; unmatched junction bases: 7. The CDR3 is 15 amino acids. Clones were sequenced by immunoSEQ multiplex PCR, and TCRdb holds only the in-frame ones, with some missing. Of 55,000 to 75,000 clones in the sample, over 70% were seen once. The sequence was obtained from a human donor who was the organ donor for an intestinal transplant. The material sequenced was unstimulated CD4+ T cells sorted from spleen or lymph node cells, taken before transplant. The chain joins TRBV7-8 to TRBJ2-1; the match to TRBD2 covers 9 bases. Written as DNA, the CDR3 is TGTGCCAGCAGCTTACGGGCGGGGGGGCTCTATGAGCAGTTCTTC. This sequence encodes CASSLRAGGLYEQFF. The full variable domain, its missing parts supplied by reference TRBV7-8 and TRBJ2-1, is GAGVSQSPRYKVAKRGQDVALRCDPISGHVSLFWYQQALGQGPEFLTYFQNEAQLDKSGLPSDRFFAERPEGSVSTLKIQRTQQEDSAVYLCASSLRAGGLYEQFFGPGTRLTVL.